These T cell receptor beta chains were read from a single sample in a study of identical twins. TCRdb reprocessed the 5' RACE reads with MiXCR, giving one entry per CDR3 protein. The sample records approximately 670,000 distinct CDR3 sequences, over 5% being singletons. Sequencing was performed on naive T cells sorted from blood. These receptors came from a man younger than 35 in good health. Each CDR3 is given with its conserved first and last residue. Each record gives: D gene, clone size, J gene, CDR3 length, V gene, CDR3 protein, CDR3 DNA. A D gene is named only where the DNA matches it firmly. Size is omitted from some rows. Given values are once, few, many or a class for expanded clones.

D: -
size: many
J: TRBJ2-2
length: 14
V: TRBV2
CDR3: CASFPDVSSGELFF
DNA: TGTGCCAGCTTCCCTGACGTCTCGTCCGGGGAGCTGTTTTTT

D: -
size: many
J: TRBJ2-6
length: 15
V: TRBV7-2
CDR3: CASTRVLSGANVLTF
DNA: TGTGCCAGCACCCGAGTCCTTTCTGGGGCCAACGTCCTGACTTTC

D: TRBD2
size: -
J: TRBJ2-7
length: 15
V: TRBV10-3
CDR3: CAIQSRGGELGEQYF
DNA: TGTGCCATCCAGAGTCGGGGAGGGGAATTAGGCGAGCAGTACTTC

D: TRBD2
size: few
J: TRBJ2-1
length: 16
V: TRBV6-2/TRBV6-3
CDR3: CASSYSKLAVYNEQFF
DNA: TGTGCCAGCAGTTACTCGAAACTAGCGGTCTACAATGAGCAGTTCTTC

D: -
size: -
J: TRBJ1-4
length: 15
V: TRBV28
CDR3: CASSLEATTNEKLFF
DNA: TGTGCCAGCAGTTTAGAAGCAACAACTAATGAAAAACTGTTTTTT

D: -
size: few
J: TRBJ2-1
length: 15
V: TRBV3-1
CDR3: CASSQDQVGTQKKFF
DNA: TGTGCCAGCAGCCAAGACCAAGTCGGGACACAAAAAAAGTTCTTC

D: -
size: many
J: TRBJ2-1
length: 15
V: TRBV10-1
CDR3: CASSEMAGDYNEQFF
DNA: TGCGCCAGCAGTGAGATGGCAGGAGATTACAATGAGCAGTTCTTC

D: TRBD1
size: -
J: TRBJ2-3
length: 13
V: TRBV6-2/TRBV6-3
CDR3: CAAGGPATDTQYF
DNA: TGTGCCGCAGGGGGACCTGCCACAGATACGCAGTATTTT

D: -
size: few
J: TRBJ1-2
length: 17
V: TRBV28
CDR3: CASSGNRDGRLLYGYTF
DNA: TGTGCCAGCAGTGGAAATCGGGACGGACGACTCCTCTATGGCTACACCTTC

D: -
size: few
J: TRBJ2-3
length: 12
V: TRBV20-1
CDR3: CSASERLDTQYF
DNA: TGCAGTGCTAGTGAGCGGCTAGATACGCAGTATTTT

D: -
size: few
J: TRBJ2-5
length: 16
V: TRBV7-9
CDR3: CASSPRTGTSGQTQYF
DNA: TGTGCCAGCAGCCCGCGGACAGGGACTAGTGGGCAGACCCAGTACTTC

D: TRBD1
size: few
J: TRBJ2-3
length: 16
V: TRBV7-9
CDR3: CASSLGGTGAADTQYF
DNA: TGTGCCAGCAGCTTAGGTGGGACAGGGGCTGCAGATACGCAGTATTTT

D: -
size: many
J: TRBJ1-5
length: 13
V: TRBV10-3
CDR3: CAISDREDQPQHF
DNA: TGTGCCATCAGTGACAGGGAAGATCAGCCCCAGCATTTT

D: -
size: -
J: TRBJ1-2
length: 12
V: TRBV5-1
CDR3: CASSRDRVGYTF
DNA: TGCGCCAGCAGCAGGGACCGTGTGGGCTACACCTTC

D: TRBD2
size: many
J: TRBJ2-1
length: 14
V: TRBV24-1
CDR3: CATSSAGVYNEQFF
DNA: TGTGCCACCAGTTCCGCGGGGGTCTACAATGAGCAGTTCTTC

D: -
size: few
J: TRBJ2-7
length: 16
V: TRBV7-9
CDR3: CASSLRGPGKRDEQYF
DNA: TGTGCCAGCAGCTTACGGGGTCCAGGGAAAAGGGATGAGCAGTACTTC

D: TRBD2
size: many
J: TRBJ2-2
length: 15
V: TRBV30
CDR3: CACPGGLASTGELFF
DNA: TGTGCCTGCCCGGGGGGACTGGCCAGCACCGGGGAGCTGTTTTTT

D: -
size: -
J: TRBJ1-2
length: 17
V: TRBV6-2/TRBV6-3
CDR3: CASSSSSWTSVAYGYTF
DNA: TGTGCCAGCAGTTCCTCATCCTGGACTTCCGTGGCCTATGGCTACACCTTC

D: TRBD1
size: -
J: TRBJ2-2
length: 15
V: TRBV29-1
CDR3: CSVRHGTAPGGELFF
DNA: TGCAGCGTTCGCCACGGGACAGCTCCGGGCGGGGAGCTGTTTTTT

D: -
size: many
J: TRBJ2-4
length: 17
V: TRBV6-5
CDR3: CASSYPGQKLFENIQYF
DNA: TGTGCCAGCAGTTACCCAGGACAGAAGCTGTTTGAGAACATTCAGTACTTC

D: -
size: few
J: TRBJ2-7
length: 13
V: TRBV4-3
CDR3: CASSQEPQVEQYF
DNA: TGCGCCAGCAGCCAAGAACCTCAAGTAGAGCAGTACTTC

D: -
size: -
J: TRBJ2-1
length: 15
V: TRBV15
CDR3: CATSRDRVGGNEQFF
DNA: TGTGCCACCAGCAGAGATCGAGTGGGAGGTAATGAGCAGTTCTTC

D: TRBD1
size: many
J: TRBJ1-2
length: 16
V: TRBV7-8
CDR3: CASSLAYRGRDYGYTF
DNA: TGTGCCAGCAGCTTAGCCTACAGGGGGCGCGACTATGGCTACACCTTC

D: -
size: -
J: TRBJ2-5
length: 16
V: TRBV6-1
CDR3: CASSEASSGREETQYF
DNA: TGTGCCAGCAGTGAAGCGTCTTCCGGCAGGGAAGAGACCCAGTACTTC

D: -
size: -
J: TRBJ2-2
length: 13
V: TRBV5-1
CDR3: CASSLPVPGELFF
DNA: TGCGCCAGCAGCCTCCCAGTACCCGGGGAGCTGTTTTTT

D: -
size: few
J: TRBJ2-1
length: 16
V: TRBV11-2
CDR3: CASSPVGSGAYNEQFF
DNA: TGTGCCAGCAGCCCGGTAGGGAGCGGTGCCTACAATGAGCAGTTCTTC

D: -
size: many
J: TRBJ2-5
length: 14
V: TRBV29-1
CDR3: CSVESGSLQETQYF
DNA: TGCAGCGTTGAATCAGGGTCCCTGCAAGAGACCCAGTACTTC

D: -
size: few
J: TRBJ2-7
length: 16
V: TRBV7-6
CDR3: CASSRPGTTGTYEQYF
DNA: TGTGCCAGCAGCCGACCCGGGACCACTGGTACCTACGAGCAGTACTTC

D: -
size: many
J: TRBJ2-1
length: 15
V: TRBV5-6
CDR3: CASSLLAEVWAEQFF
DNA: TGTGCCAGCAGCTTACTAGCAGAGGTTTGGGCTGAGCAGTTCTTC

D: TRBD2
size: -
J: TRBJ2-3
length: 15
V: TRBV6-1
CDR3: CASSRTSSGTDTQYF
DNA: TGTGCCAGCAGTCGGACTAGCTCCGGCACAGATACGCAGTATTTT

D: TRBD1
size: many
J: TRBJ1-4
length: 13
V: TRBV29-1
CDR3: CSVGQGVKEKLFF
DNA: TGCAGCGTTGGTCAGGGGGTGAAGGAAAAACTGTTTTTT

D: -
size: few
J: TRBJ2-1
length: 16
V: TRBV21-1
CDR3: CASSKAGTGPQNEQFF
DNA: TGTGCCAGCAGCAAAGCTGGGACAGGGCCCCAAAATGAGCAGTTCTTC

D: TRBD2
size: -
J: TRBJ2-7
length: 15
V: TRBV4-2
CDR3: CASSPVTGLVSEQYF
DNA: TGTGCCAGCAGCCCCGTTACGGGACTAGTCAGCGAGCAGTACTTC

D: TRBD2
size: many
J: TRBJ2-1
length: 18
V: TRBV3-1
CDR3: CASSQDWVGTSINNEQFF
DNA: TGTGCCAGCAGCCAAGATTGGGTCGGGACTAGCATAAACAATGAGCAGTTCTTC

D: TRBD2
size: many
J: TRBJ2-1
length: 18
V: TRBV10-3
CDR3: CAISGLAGGGFSYNEQFF
DNA: TGTGCCATCAGCGGACTAGCGGGAGGTGGTTTTTCCTACAATGAGCAGTTCTTC

D: -
size: many
J: TRBJ2-2
length: 14
V: TRBV6-1
CDR3: CASRPGEYTGELFF
DNA: TGTGCCAGCAGACCCGGGGAATACACCGGGGAGCTGTTTTTT

D: TRBD2
size: few
J: TRBJ2-5
length: 16
V: TRBV15
CDR3: CATSSEGWAGGPLQYF
DNA: TGTGCCACCAGCTCAGAGGGATGGGCGGGAGGGCCTCTCCAGTACTTC

D: -
size: few
J: TRBJ2-7
length: 15
V: TRBV5-5
CDR3: CASSFSAGSRNEQYF
DNA: TGTGCCAGCAGCTTTTCCGCCGGGAGTAGGAACGAGCAGTACTTC

D: -
size: many
J: TRBJ2-3
length: 14
V: TRBV20-1
CDR3: CSARAQLYTDTQYF
DNA: TGCAGTGCTAGAGCGCAACTTTACACAGATACGCAGTATTTT

D: -
size: many
J: TRBJ1-1
length: 15
V: TRBV12-3/TRBV12-4
CDR3: CASSLLAAENTEAFF
DNA: TGTGCCAGCAGTCTTCTGGCGGCAGAGAACACTGAAGCTTTCTTT

D: -
size: -
J: TRBJ2-3
length: 12
V: TRBV6-5
CDR3: CASSSSEARMYF
DNA: TGTGCCAGCAGTTCCTCCGAGGCGCGAATGTATTTT

D: TRBD1
size: few
J: TRBJ1-6
length: 17
V: TRBV6-5
CDR3: CASSSWTGVGENSPLHF
DNA: TGTGCCAGCAGTTCCTGGACAGGGGTGGGGGAAAATTCACCCCTCCACTTT

D: -
size: -
J: TRBJ2-1
length: 12
V: TRBV5-6
CDR3: CASSRPQDEQFF
DNA: TGTGCCAGCAGCCGACCACAGGATGAGCAGTTCTTC

D: -
size: few
J: TRBJ2-3
length: 16
V: TRBV5-1
CDR3: CASSTLLNGPTDTQYF
DNA: TGCGCCAGCAGCACTTTACTAAACGGGCCCACAGATACGCAGTATTTT

D: TRBD2
size: -
J: TRBJ2-1
length: 15
V: TRBV20-1
CDR3: CSAASGTSGYNEQFF
DNA: TGCAGTGCTGCATCCGGGACTAGCGGATACAATGAGCAGTTCTTC

D: TRBD1
size: many
J: TRBJ2-1
length: 17
V: TRBV6-5
CDR3: CASSYSLRDRRYNEQFF
DNA: TGTGCCAGCAGTTACTCCCTCCGGGACAGGCGCTACAATGAGCAGTTCTTC

D: TRBD2
size: -
J: TRBJ2-1
length: 13
V: TRBV30
CDR3: CAWSVLTSSEQFF
DNA: TGTGCCTGGAGTGTATTGACTAGCTCTGAGCAGTTCTTC

D: TRBD2
size: many
J: TRBJ2-3
length: 16
V: TRBV10-3
CDR3: CAIQEGLAGDSDTQYF
DNA: TGTGCCATCCAGGAGGGGCTAGCGGGAGATTCAGATACGCAGTATTTT

D: TRBD1
size: few
J: TRBJ1-1
length: 17
V: TRBV20-1
CDR3: CSARDPDRPRSNTEAFF
DNA: TGCAGTGCTAGAGATCCGGACAGGCCAAGGTCTAACACTGAAGCTTTCTTT

D: -
size: many
J: TRBJ2-2
length: 13
V: TRBV10-3
CDR3: CAIQQANTGELFF
DNA: TGTGCCATCCAACAGGCGAACACCGGGGAGCTGTTTTTT

D: -
size: few
J: TRBJ1-5
length: 13
V: TRBV30
CDR3: CAWSRGDFQPQHF
DNA: TGTGCCTGGAGTCGCGGGGACTTTCAGCCCCAGCATTTT

D: -
size: -
J: TRBJ2-5
length: 17
V: TRBV5-1
CDR3: CASSPAILGVILETQYF
DNA: TGCGCCAGCAGCCCGGCTATCCTAGGGGTCATATTAGAGACCCAGTACTTC

D: -
size: -
J: TRBJ1-4
length: 15
V: TRBV5-1
CDR3: CASSLTTGGNEKLFF
DNA: TGCGCCAGCAGCCTGACGACAGGAGGTAATGAAAAACTGTTTTTT

D: TRBD2
size: -
J: TRBJ2-5
length: 16
V: TRBV23-1
CDR3: CASTREQRGQQETQYF
DNA: TGCGCCAGCACGAGGGAACAGCGGGGTCAGCAAGAGACCCAGTACTTC